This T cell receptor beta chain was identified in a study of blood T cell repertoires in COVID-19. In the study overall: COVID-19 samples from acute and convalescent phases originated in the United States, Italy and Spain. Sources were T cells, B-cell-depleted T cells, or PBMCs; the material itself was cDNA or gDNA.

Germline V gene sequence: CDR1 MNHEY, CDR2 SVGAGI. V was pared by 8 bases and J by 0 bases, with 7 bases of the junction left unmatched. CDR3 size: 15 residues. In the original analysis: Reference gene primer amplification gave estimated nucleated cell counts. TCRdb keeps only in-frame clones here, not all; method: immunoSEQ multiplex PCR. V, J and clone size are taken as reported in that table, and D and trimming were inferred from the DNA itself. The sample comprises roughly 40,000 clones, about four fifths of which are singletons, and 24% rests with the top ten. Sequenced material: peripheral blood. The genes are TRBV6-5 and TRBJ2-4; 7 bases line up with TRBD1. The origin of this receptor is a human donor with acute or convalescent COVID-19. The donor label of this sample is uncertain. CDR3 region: CASGDSALAKNIQYF. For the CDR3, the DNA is TGTGCCAGCGGGGACAGCGCGCTAGCCAAAAACATTCAGTACTTC.